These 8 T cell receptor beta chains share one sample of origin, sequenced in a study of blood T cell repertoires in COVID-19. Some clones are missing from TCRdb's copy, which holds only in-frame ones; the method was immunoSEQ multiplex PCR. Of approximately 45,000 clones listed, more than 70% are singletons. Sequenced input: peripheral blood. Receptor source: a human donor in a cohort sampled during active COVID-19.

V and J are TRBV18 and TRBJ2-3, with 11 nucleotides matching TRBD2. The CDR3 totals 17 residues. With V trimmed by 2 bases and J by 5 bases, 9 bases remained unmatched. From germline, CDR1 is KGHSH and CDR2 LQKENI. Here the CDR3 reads CASSPSLAGGPGDTQYF. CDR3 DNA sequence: TGTGCCAGCTCACCATCGTTAGCGGGGGGGCCCGGAGATACGCAGTATTTT. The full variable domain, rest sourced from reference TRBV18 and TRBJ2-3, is NAGVMQNPRHLVRRRGQEARLRCSPMKGHSHVYWYRQLPEEGLKFMVYLQKENIIDESGMPKERFSAEFPKEGPSILRIQQVVRGDSAAYFCASSPSLAGGPGDTQYFGPGTRLTVL.

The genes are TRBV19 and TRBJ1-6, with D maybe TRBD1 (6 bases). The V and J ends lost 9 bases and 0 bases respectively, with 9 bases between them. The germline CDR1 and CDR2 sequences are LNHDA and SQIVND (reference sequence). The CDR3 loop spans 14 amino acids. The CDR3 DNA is TGTGCCAGCGGACAGTACTCCTATAATTCACCCCTCCACTTT. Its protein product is CASGQYSYNSPLHF. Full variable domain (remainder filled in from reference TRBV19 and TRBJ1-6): DGGITQSPKYLFRKEGQNVTLSCEQNLNHDAMYWYRQDPGQGLRLIYYSQIVNDFQKGDIAEGYSVSREKKESFPLTVTSAQKNPTAFYLCASGQYSYNSPLHFGNGTRLTVT.

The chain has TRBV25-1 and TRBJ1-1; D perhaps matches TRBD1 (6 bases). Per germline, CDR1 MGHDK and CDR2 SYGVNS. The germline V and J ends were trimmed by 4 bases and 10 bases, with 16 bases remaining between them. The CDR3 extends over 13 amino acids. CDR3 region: CASSGTAEAGAFF. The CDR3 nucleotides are TGTGCCAGCAGTGGGACAGCGGAAGCCGGAGCTTTCTTT.

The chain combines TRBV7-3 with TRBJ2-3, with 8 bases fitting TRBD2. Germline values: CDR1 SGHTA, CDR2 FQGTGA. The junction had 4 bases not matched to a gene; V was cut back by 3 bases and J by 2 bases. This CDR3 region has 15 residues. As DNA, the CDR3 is TGTGCCAGCAGCTTGATTAGCGGGGACACAGATACGCAGTATTTT. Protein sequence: CASSLISGDTDTQYF.

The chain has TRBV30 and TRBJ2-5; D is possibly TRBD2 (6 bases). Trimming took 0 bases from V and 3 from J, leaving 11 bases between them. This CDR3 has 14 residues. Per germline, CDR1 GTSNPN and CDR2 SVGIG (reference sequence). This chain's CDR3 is CAWSVHWGEETQYF. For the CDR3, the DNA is TGTGCCTGGAGTGTACATTGGGGGGAAGAGACCCAGTACTTC.

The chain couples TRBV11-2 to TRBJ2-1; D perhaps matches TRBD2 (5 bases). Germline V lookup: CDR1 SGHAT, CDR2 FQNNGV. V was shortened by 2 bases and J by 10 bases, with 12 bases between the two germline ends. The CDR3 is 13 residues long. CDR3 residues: CASSLPEWEEQFF. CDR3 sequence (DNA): TGTGCCAGCAGCTTACCTGAGTGGGAGGAGCAGTTCTTC.

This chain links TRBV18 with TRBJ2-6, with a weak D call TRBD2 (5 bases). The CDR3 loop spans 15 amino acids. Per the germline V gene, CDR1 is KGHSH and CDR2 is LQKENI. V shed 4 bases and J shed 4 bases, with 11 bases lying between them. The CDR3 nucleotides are TGTGCCAGCTCACTTGGGGAGAGCGGGGCCAACGTCCTGACTTTC. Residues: CASSLGESGANVLTF.

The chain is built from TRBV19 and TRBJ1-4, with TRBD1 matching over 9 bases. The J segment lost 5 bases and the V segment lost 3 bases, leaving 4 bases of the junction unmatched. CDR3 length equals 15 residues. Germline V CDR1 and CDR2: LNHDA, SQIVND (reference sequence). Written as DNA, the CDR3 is TGTGCCAGTAGTATCGACGGGACAGGGAATGAAAAACTGTTTTTT. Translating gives CASSIDGTGNEKLFF.